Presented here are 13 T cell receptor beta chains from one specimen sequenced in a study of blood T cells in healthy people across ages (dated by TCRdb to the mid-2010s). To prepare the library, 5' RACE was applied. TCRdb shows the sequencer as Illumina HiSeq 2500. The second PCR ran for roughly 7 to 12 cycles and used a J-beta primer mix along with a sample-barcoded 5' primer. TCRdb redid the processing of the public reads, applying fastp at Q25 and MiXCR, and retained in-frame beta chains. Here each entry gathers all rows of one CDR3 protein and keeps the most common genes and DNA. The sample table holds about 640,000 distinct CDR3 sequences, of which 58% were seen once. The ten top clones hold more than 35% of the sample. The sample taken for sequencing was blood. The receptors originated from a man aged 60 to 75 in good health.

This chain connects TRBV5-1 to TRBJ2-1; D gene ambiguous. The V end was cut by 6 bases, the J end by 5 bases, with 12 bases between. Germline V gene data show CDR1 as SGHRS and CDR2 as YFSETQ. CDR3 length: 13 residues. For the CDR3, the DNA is TGCGCCAGCACCCTGGACCTAGACAATGAGCAGTTCTTC. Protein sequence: CASTLDLDNEQFF.

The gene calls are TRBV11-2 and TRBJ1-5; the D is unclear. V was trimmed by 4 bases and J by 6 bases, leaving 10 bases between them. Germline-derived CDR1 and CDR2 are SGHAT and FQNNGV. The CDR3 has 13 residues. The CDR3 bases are TGTGCCAGCAGCTCCACGCCTGTTCAGCCCCAGCATTTT. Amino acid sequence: CASSSTPVQPQHF.

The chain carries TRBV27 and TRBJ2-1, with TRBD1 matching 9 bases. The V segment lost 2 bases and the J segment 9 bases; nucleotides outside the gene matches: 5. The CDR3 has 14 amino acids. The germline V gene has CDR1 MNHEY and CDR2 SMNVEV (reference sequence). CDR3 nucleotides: TGTGCCAGCAGTTTAGAGGGGACAGGGTTTGAGCAGTTCTTC. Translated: CASSLEGTGFEQFF.

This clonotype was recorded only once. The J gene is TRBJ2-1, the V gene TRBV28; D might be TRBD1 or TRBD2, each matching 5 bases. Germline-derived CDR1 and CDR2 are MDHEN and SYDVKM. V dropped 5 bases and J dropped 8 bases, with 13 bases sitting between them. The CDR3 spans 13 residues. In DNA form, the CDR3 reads TGTGCCAGCAGTGTTGGGGGTATAGATGAGCAGTTCTTC. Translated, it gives CASSVGGIDEQFF. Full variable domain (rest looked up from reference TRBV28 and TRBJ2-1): DVKVTQSSRYLVKRTGEKVFLECVQDMDHENMFWYRQDPGLGLRLIYFSYDVKMKEKGDIPEGYSVSREKKERFSLILESASTNQTSMYLCASSVGGIDEQFFGPGTRLTVL.

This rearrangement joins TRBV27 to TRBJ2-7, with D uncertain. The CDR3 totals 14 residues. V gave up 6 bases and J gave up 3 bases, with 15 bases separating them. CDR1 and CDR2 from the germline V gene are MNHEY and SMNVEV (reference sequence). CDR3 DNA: TGTGCCAGCAGCCGTAACTCGGCAGACTACGAGCAGTACTTC. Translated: CASSRNSADYEQYF.

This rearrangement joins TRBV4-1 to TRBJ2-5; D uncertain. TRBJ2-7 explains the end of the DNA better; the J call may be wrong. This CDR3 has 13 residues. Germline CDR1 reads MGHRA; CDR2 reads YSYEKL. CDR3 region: CASSQDWGYEQYF. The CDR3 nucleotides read TGCGCCAGCAGCCAAGATTGGGGCTACGAGCAGTACTTC.

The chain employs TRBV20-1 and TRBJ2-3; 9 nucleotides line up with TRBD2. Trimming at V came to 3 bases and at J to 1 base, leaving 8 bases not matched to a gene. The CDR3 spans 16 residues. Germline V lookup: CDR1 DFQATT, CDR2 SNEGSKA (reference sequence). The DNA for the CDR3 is TGCAGTGCTAGTGTGGCGGGGGGGCTTGGCACAGATACGCAGTATTTT. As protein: CSASVAGGLGTDTQYF.

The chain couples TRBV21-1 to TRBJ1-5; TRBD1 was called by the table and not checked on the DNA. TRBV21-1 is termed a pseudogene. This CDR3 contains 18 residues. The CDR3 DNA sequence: TGTGCCAGCAGCCAAAGGGGGATCTTTCCGGGACGCAATCAGCCCCAGCATTTT. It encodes CASSQRGIFPGRNQPQHF.

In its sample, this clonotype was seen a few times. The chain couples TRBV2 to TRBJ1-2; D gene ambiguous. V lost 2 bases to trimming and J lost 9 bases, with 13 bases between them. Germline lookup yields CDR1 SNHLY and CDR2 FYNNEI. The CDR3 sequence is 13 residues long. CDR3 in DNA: TGTGCCAGCAGTGAAAGAGCGGTCGGGAGCTACACCTTC. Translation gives CASSERAVGSYTF.

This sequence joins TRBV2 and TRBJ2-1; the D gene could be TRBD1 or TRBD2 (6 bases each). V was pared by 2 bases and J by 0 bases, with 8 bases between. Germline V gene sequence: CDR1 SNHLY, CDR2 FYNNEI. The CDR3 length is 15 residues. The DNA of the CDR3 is TGTGCCAGCAGTGAAACGGGGGCCTCCTACAATGAGCAGTTCTTC. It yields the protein CASSETGASYNEQFF.

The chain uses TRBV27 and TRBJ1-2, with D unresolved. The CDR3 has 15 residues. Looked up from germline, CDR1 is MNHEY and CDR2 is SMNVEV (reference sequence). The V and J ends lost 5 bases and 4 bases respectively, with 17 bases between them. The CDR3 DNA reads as TGTGCCAGCAGTCCGGGAAGGACTCTAACCTATGGCTACACCTTC. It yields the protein CASSPGRTLTYGYTF.

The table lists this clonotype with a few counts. In nucleotides, the CDR3 is TGTGCCAGCAGTGTTCGGGGGGAAGAGACCCAGTACTTC. Protein: CASSVRGEETQYF. This chain joins TRBV2 and TRBJ2-4, with 7 bases fitting TRBD2. With the DNA end fitting TRBJ2-5 better, the J assignment may be wrong. Germline V lookup: CDR1 SNHLY, CDR2 FYNNEI. The length of the CDR3 is 13 residues.

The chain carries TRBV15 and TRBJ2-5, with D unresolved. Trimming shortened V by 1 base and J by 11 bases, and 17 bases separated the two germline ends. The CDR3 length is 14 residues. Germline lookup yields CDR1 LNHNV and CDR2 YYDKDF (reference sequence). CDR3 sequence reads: CATSRADVPGRQYF. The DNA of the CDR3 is TGTGCCACCAGCAGAGCCGACGTCCCGGGCAGGCAGTACTTC.